This paragraph reports one TCR beta chain. The antigen is unknown. These data come from a study of immune cell composition in non-small cell lung cancer. General study results and limits: Adenocarcinomas with higher top tumour-associated clone frequency had more reactive TILs.

Germline V lookup: CDR1 MNHEY, CDR2 SMNVEV (reference sequence). V trimming: 5 bases; J trimming: 2 bases; junction bases outside the gene matches: 21. The CDR3 has 21 residues. Here immunoSEQ multiplex PCR was the method, and the copy in TCRdb shows in-frame clones only, minus some. The sample lists 8,500 to 9,500 clones, around three quarters occurring once. The normal lung sample lay at least 3 cm, and maximally far, from the tumour. Frozen unsorted single-cell suspensions supplied the genomic DNA. The V call is TRBV27, the J call TRBJ1-4; 9 nucleotides line up with TRBD1. Material: non-adjacent lung tissue. The origin of this receptor is a human donor with non-small cell lung cancer. CDR3 bases: TGTGCCAGCAGTCCCCTACAGGGGGCGCATAGTGGTCGTTCCACTAATGAAAAACTGTTTTTT. Protein: CASSPLQGAHSGRSTNEKLFF.